These 17 T cell receptor beta chains share one sample of origin, sequenced in a study of early T cells in non-severe SARS-CoV-2 infection. MiXCR, run by TCRdb on the 5' RACE reads, gives a single entry per CDR3 protein. This table holds about 40,000 distinct CDR3 sequences, about 7.4% found once. The source was whole blood, collected at baseline. The receptors shown here come from an adult who was a healthcare worker with PCR-confirmed SARS-CoV-2 infection or an uninfected control (not recorded which).

The chain has TRBV20-1 and TRBJ2-7; perhaps TRBD1 as D (5 bases). With 1 base removed from V and 5 bases from J, the gap between germline ends came to 15 bases. The CDR3 covers 14 residues. CDR1 DFQATT and CDR2 SNEGSKA come from the germline V gene (reference sequence). CDR3 residues: CSARVRGRLDEQYF. In DNA form, the CDR3 reads TGCAGTGCTAGAGTAAGGGGAAGGCTCGACGAGCAGTACTTC.

This clonotype turned up a few times. This chain's CDR3 is CASSWRGENSEQYF. In DNA form, the CDR3 reads TGTGCCAGCAGCTGGCGGGGGGAAAACAGCGAGCAGTACTTC. The rearrangement links TRBV11-1 to TRBJ2-7; 8 positions match TRBD2. In germline, CDR1 is SGHAT, CDR2 FQDESV (reference sequence). CDR3 length equals 14 residues. V lost 4 bases and J lost 6; bases outside the gene matches: 8.

This clonotype has at least ten counts. This rearrangement joins TRBV6-1 to TRBJ2-3; possibly TRBD2 for D (6 bases). Trimming took 3 bases from V and 4 from J, leaving 11 bases between them. The CDR3 length is 14 residues. Germline V gene sequence: CDR1 MNHNS, CDR2 SASEGT. The CDR3 spells CASSDQSGADTQYF. The DNA for the CDR3 is TGTGCCAGCAGTGACCAGTCGGGGGCAGATACGCAGTATTTT.

In its sample, this clonotype was seen many times. J is TRBJ1-1 and V is TRBV28; 8 bases fit TRBD1. CDR3 length equals 14 residues. Germline trimming cut 5 bases from V and 1 base from J; bases unmatched to any gene: 3. Per germline, CDR1 MDHEN and CDR2 SYDVKM. Here the CDR3 DNA reads TGTGCCAGCAGTCCCGGGACAGGGAACACTGAAGCTTTCTTT. This codes for CASSPGTGNTEAFF. The variable domain in full, completed from reference TRBV28 and TRBJ1-1, reads DVKVTQSSRYLVKRTGEKVFLECVQDMDHENMFWYRQDPGLGLRLIYFSYDVKMKEKGDIPEGYSVSREKKERFSLILESASTNQTSMYLCASSPGTGNTEAFFGQGTRLTVV.

To note about this clonotype: One junction end disagrees with the germline gene, perhaps due to a read error. The chain employs TRBV4-3 and TRBJ2-3; D might be TRBD2 (6 bases). Looked up from germline, CDR1 is LGHNA and CDR2 is YSLEER. The CDR3 spans 11 residues. Here the CDR3 reads CASSAGSTVQF. The DNA for the CDR3 is TGCGCCAGCAGTGCGGGGTCGACTGTTCAATTT.

The chain uses TRBV12-3 or TRBV12-4 and TRBJ2-7; 7 bases are a match to TRBD1. The V segment lost 4 bases and the J segment 4 bases; nucleotides outside the gene matches: 1. CDR3 length: 12 amino acids. This CDR3 is CASSWDSYEQYF. CDR3 sequence (DNA): TGTGCCAGCAGTTGGGACAGTTACGAGCAGTACTTC.

This clonotype was picked up many times. The gene calls are TRBV7-2 and TRBJ1-2, with a possible D match to TRBD1 (5 bases). Per the germline V gene, CDR1 is SGHTA and CDR2 is FQGNSA. The V gene lost 1 base and the J gene lost 5 bases, with 8 bases spanning the gap. The CDR3 contains 13 residues. CDR3 coding DNA: TGTGCCAGCAGCTTAGGGCAGGGATATGGCTACACCTTC. It translates to CASSLGQGYGYTF. The whole variable domain, filled in from reference TRBV7-2 and TRBJ1-2, reads GAGVSQSPSNKVTEKGKDVELRCDPISGHTALYWYRQSLGQGLEFLIYFQGNSAPDKSGLPSDRFSAERTGGSVSTLTIQRTQQEDSAVYLCASSLGQGYGYTFGSGTRLTVV.

The V and J genes are TRBV28 and TRBJ2-7; TRBD2 aligns across 7 bases. Germline V lookup: CDR1 MDHEN, CDR2 SYDVKM. This CDR3 contains 16 residues. Trimming removed 7 bases from V and 3 bases from J; junction bases left unmatched: 15. Written as DNA, the CDR3 is TGTGCCAGCACCTCCGGGGAGGGGCAGTACGGCTACGAGCAGTACTTC. Its translation: CASTSGEGQYGYEQYF.

There are many counts of this clonotype. This chain uses TRBV12-3 or TRBV12-4 with TRBJ2-1; D not resolved. With 7 bases removed from V and 9 bases from J, the gap between germline ends came to 10 bases. The CDR3 is made up of 11 amino acids. This CDR3 reads CASTEAREQFF. The CDR3 DNA follows: TGTGCCAGCACTGAAGCGCGTGAGCAGTTCTTC.

V and J are TRBV5-1 and TRBJ1-6; D not resolved. CDR3 size: 15 residues. In germline, CDR1 is SGHRS, CDR2 YFSETQ. The ends were cut back, 4 bases at V and 7 bases at J, with 15 bases in the middle. CDR3 nucleotides: TGCGCCAGCAGCACAGAGACGGGCGGAAATTCACCCCTCCACTTT. Encoded protein: CASSTETGGNSPLHF.

This clonotype was recorded at least ten times. The V call is TRBV14, the J call TRBJ1-6, with TRBD1 identical over 8 bases. The trim removed 3 bases at V and 0 bases at J, leaving 4 bases unmatched. Per the germline V gene, CDR1 is SGHDN and CDR2 is FVKESK. This CDR3 is 17 amino acids long. The CDR3 here is CASSHRGQSSYNSPLHF. The CDR3 coding sequence is TGTGCCAGCAGCCACAGGGGGCAGAGCTCCTATAATTCACCCCTCCACTTT.

This clonotype has ten or more counts. J is TRBJ2-5 and V is TRBV29-1; no clear D gene. The CDR3 is 12 amino acids. The germline CDR1 and CDR2 sequences are SQVTM and ANQGSEA. V lost 5 bases and J lost 5, with 12 bases in between. The CDR3 region is CSVLPAAETQYF. In DNA, the CDR3 is TGCAGCGTTTTACCAGCAGCCGAGACCCAGTACTTC.

Many counts were recorded for this clonotype. V and J are TRBV7-3 and TRBJ1-1; the D gene is possibly TRBD1 (5 bases). The CDR3 is made up of 15 amino acids. Per germline, CDR1 SGHTA and CDR2 FQGTGA. V was shortened by 3 bases and J by 1 base, with 12 bases between the two germline ends. CDR3 amino acids: CASSLTGRENTEAFF. Written as DNA, the CDR3 is TGTGCCAGCAGCTTGACGGGACGGGAGAACACTGAAGCTTTCTTT.

This clonotype was counted a few times. The V call is TRBV18, the J call TRBJ1-1; possibly TRBD1 for D (5 bases). The germline CDR1 and CDR2 sequences are KGHSH and LQKENI. The V end lost 3 bases, the J end lost 1 base, and 12 bases lay between the germline ends. This CDR3 contains 15 residues. The CDR3 DNA sequence: TGTGCCAGCTCACCGGGAGCTGGGGGGAACACTGAAGCTTTCTTT. Amino acid sequence: CASSPGAGGNTEAFF.

The chain carries TRBV6-1 and TRBJ1-1; unclear D gene. The CDR3 totals 14 residues. Germline assignment: CDR1 MNHNS and CDR2 SASEGT. V was cut by 2 bases and J by 1 base, with 8 bases left in between. CDR3 DNA sequence: TGTGCCAGCAGTGAAAACGTAAAGAACACTGAAGCTTTCTTT. Protein sequence: CASSENVKNTEAFF.

This clonotype was seen only a few times. The rearrangement joins TRBV6-6 to TRBJ2-3, with TRBD1 matching 11 bases. The germline gives CDR1 MNHNY, CDR2 SVGAGI (reference sequence). V gave up 7 bases and J gave up 3 bases; unmatched junction bases: 6. This CDR3 region has 15 residues. The CDR3 region has the DNA TGTGCCAGCACTGACCGGGACAGGGGGACAGATACGCAGTATTTT. Its translation is CASTDRDRGTDTQYF.

This clonotype was counted a few times. The V gene is TRBV28, the J gene TRBJ1-6, with 9 nucleotides matching TRBD1. V lost 5 bases, J lost 9 bases, and 5 bases stayed unmatched. This CDR3 spans 14 amino acids. CDR1 and CDR2 (germline): MDHEN, SYDVKM. In nucleotides, the CDR3 is TGTGCCAGCAGTGGACAGGGGAAGAGTTCACCCCTCCACTTT. It translates to CASSGQGKSSPLHF.